This T cell receptor beta chain emerged from a study of blood T cell repertoires in COVID-19. V was cut by 4 bases and J by 8 bases, with 17 bases left in between. CDR3 length: 14 amino acids. CDR1 and CDR2 from the germline V gene are LNHDA and SQIVND (reference sequence). The data were produced by immunoSEQ multiplex PCR, yet TCRdb's version contains in-frame clones alone and is incomplete. The data show hundreds of thousands of clones, with around 83% seen just once and 9.5% to 15% held by the top ten. The clonotype originates from an older woman with active or convalescent COVID-19. Sequenced: peripheral blood. This chain links TRBV19 with TRBJ1-2; no reliable D call. The CDR3 DNA is TGTGCCAGTAGTACCCATGAGCTGGGCGTGGGCTACACCTTC. Its translation is CASSTHELGVGYTF.